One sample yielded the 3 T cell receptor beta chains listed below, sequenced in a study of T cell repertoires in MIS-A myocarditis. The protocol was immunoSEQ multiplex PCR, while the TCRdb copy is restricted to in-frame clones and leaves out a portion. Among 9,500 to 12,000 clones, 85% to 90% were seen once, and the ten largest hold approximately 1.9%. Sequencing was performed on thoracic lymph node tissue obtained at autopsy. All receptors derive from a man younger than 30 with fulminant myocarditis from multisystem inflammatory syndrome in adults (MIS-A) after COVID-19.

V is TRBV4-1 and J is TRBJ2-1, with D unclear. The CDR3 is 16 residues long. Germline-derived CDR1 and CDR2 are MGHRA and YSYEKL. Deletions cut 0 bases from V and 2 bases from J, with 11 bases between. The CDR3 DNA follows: TGCGCCAGCAGCCAAGATCACTCCTCGACCTACAATGAGCAGTTCTTC. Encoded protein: CASSQDHSSTYNEQFF.

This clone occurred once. The CDR3 here is CASRSTGMEYGYTF. DNA of the CDR3: TGTGCCAGCAGATCGACAGGGATGGAATATGGCTACACCTTC. V is TRBV2 and J is TRBJ1-2; 7 nucleotides agree with TRBD1. Germline CDR1 reads SNHLY; CDR2 reads FYNNEI. This CDR3 is 14 amino acids long. The V and J ends lost 6 bases and 5 bases, in that order; junction bases with no gene match: 9.

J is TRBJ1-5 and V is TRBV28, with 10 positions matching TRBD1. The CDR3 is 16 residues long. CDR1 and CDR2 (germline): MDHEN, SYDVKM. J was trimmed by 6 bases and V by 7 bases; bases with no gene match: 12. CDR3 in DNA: TGTGCCAGCATTCTCCGGGACAGGGGCTCTCGTCAGCCCCAGCATTTT. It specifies CASILRDRGSRQPQHF.